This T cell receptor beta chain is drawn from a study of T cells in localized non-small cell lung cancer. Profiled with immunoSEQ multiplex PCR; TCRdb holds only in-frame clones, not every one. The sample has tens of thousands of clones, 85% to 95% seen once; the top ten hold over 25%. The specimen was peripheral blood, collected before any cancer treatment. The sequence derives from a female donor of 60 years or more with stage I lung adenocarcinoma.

CDR3 coding DNA: TGTGCCAGCAGTCCCCCCGTTAGCTATGGCTACACCTTC. Residues: CASSPPVSYGYTF. This rearrangement joins TRBV28 to TRBJ1-2; no clear D. CDR1 and CDR2 (germline): MDHEN, SYDVKM. CDR3 length: 13 residues. Trimming shortened V by 5 bases and J by 4 bases, and 11 bases separated the two germline ends.